This T cell receptor beta chain was sequenced in a study of blood T cells in healthy people across ages. Study-wide context: Using template switching, researchers captured about one barcoded beta molecule for each two T cells. The study's findings and limits: Unsorted PBMC material precluded a definitive naive versus antigen-experienced comparison.

Alongside a J-beta primer mix, a sample-barcoded 5' primer served in a second PCR lasting about 7 to 12 cycles. All cDNA molecules were each tagged by a template-switch adaptor with 12 random nucleotides. TCRdb processed the 5' RACE reads anew with MiXCR; each CDR3 protein has one entry. The sample records hundreds of thousands of distinct CDR3 sequences, about 42% being singletons. This CDR3 is 14 amino acids long. Trimming removed 0 bases from V and 1 base from J, with 9 bases in between. The germline V gene encodes CDR1 DFQATT and CDR2 SNEGSKA (reference sequence). This clonotype has just a few counts. Its specificity is not known.

The sequencing input was blood. The source is a man aged 60 to 75 in good health. The chain uses TRBV20-1 and TRBJ2-5; no reliable D call. The CDR3 reads CSARDLHFQETQYF. The CDR3 DNA is TGCAGTGCTAGAGATCTTCATTTCCAAGAGACCCAGTACTTC.